This entry is about one T cell receptor beta chain. Its antigen is unidentified. The sample is drawn from a study of T cells after yellow fever vaccination. Regarding the study as a whole: Weaker overall, the secondary response nonetheless peaked faster (day 5 versus 15). Although most clonotypes did not, a small share appeared in both CD4 and CD8 compartments. Subsequent booster samples again held most clones from primary vaccination (96% CD4, about 90% CD8).

Template switching by 5'RACE produced TCR cDNA, adding a universal primer site and UMIs. MiXCR was run by TCRdb on the 5' RACE reads, yielding one entry per CDR3 protein. The sample consists of approximately 93,000 distinct CDR3 sequences, roughly 5.2% of them appearing once. This CDR3 spans 17 amino acids. The junction had 8 bases not matched to a gene; V was cut back by 0 bases and J by 4 bases. The germline V gene has CDR1 KGHSY and CDR2 FQNENV. V and J are TRBV16 and TRBJ1-5, with 8 bases fitting TRBD1. The sample in question was CD8+ T cells sorted from PBMCs, obtained 10 days after the yellow fever booster vaccination. The clonotype was recovered from a man younger than 35 who received the YFV17D yellow fever vaccine. Here the CDR3 reads CASSQSLGTGGNQPQHF. CDR3 DNA: TGTGCCAGCAGCCAATCCCTCGGGACAGGTGGGAATCAGCCCCAGCATTTT.